This T cell receptor beta chain is from a study of blood T cells in healthy people across ages. Findings and caveats of the study: Researchers deemed the diversity estimates from one million T cells underestimates. Since the PBMCs were unsorted, naive and antigen-experienced cells could not be conclusively compared.

A J-beta primer mix and a sample-barcoded 5' primer were used in a second PCR of about 7 to 11 cycles. TCRdb reprocessed the 5' RACE reads with MiXCR, giving one entry per CDR3 protein. The repertoire holds hundreds of thousands of distinct CDR3 sequences, with roughly 41% as singletons. On this clonotype itself: No antigen is known for it. With a much larger clone just one base away, this may be a read error.

Germline CDR1 reads MNHEY; CDR2 reads SVGEGT. The CDR3 is 16 amino acids. With 6 bases clipped from V and 7 bases from J, the junction kept 18 bases outside the gene matches. J is TRBJ2-7 and V is TRBV6-2 or TRBV6-3, with 7 bases fitting TRBD2. The receptor was derived from a man aged 80 or over in good health. Material for sequencing was blood. The CDR3, as DNA: TGTGCCAGCAGACTTAGCGGGTCCCACTCCTACAATGAGCAGTACTTC. This codes for CASRLSGSHSYNEQYF.